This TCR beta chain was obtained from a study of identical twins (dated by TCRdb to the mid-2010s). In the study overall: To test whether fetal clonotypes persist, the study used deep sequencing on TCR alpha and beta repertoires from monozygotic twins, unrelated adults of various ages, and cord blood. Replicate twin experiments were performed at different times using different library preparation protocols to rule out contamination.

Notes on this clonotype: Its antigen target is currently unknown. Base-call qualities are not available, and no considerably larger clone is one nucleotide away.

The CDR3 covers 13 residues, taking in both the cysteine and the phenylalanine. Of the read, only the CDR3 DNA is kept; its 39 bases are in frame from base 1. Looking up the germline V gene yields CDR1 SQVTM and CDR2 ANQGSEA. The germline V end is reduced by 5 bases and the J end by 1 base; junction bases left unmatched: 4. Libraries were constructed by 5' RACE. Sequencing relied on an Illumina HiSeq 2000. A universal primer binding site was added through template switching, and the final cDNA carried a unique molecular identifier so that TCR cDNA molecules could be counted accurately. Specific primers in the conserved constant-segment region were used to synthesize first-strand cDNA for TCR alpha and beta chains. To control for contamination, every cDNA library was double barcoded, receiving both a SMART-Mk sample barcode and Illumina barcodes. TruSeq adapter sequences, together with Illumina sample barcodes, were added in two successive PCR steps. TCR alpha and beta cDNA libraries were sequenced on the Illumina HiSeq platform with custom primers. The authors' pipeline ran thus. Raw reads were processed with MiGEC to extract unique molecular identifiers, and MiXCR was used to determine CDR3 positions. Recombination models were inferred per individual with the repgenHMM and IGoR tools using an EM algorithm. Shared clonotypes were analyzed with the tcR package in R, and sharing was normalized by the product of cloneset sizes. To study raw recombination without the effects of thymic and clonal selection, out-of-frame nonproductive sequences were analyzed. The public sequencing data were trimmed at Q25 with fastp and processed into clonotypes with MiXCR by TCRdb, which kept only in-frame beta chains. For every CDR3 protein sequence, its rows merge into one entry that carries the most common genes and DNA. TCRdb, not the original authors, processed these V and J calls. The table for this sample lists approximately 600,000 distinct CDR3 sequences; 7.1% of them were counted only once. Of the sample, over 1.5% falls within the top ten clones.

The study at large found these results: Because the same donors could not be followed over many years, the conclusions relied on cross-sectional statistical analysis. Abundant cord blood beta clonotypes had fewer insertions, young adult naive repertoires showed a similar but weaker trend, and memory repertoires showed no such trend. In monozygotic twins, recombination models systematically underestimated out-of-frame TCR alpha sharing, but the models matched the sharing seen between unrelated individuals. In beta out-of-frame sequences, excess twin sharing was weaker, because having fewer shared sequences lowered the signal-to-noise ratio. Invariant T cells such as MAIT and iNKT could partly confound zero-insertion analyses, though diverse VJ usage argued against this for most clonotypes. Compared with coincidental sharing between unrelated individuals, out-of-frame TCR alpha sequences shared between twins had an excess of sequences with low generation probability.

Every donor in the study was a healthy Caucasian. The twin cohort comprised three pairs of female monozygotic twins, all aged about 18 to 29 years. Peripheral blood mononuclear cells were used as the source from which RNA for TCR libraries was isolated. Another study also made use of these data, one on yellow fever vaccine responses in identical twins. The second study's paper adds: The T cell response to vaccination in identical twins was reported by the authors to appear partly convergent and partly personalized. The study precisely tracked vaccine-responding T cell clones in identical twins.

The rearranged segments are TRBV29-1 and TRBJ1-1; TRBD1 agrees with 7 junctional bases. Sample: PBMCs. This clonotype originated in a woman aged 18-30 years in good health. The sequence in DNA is TGCAGCGTTCGACGACAGGGGAACACTGAAGCTTTCTTT. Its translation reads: CSVRRQGNTEAFF.